The 6 T cell receptor beta chains listed next were all sequenced from one sample in a study of beta chain features in type 1 diabetes. Reverse transcribing all isolated RNA meant expressed TCRB transcripts were sequenced. Produced via immunoSEQ multiplex PCR; TCRdb's table is partial and in-frame only. The table lists approximately 600,000 clones, 12% of them singletons. General observations from the study: Shortening of TCRB CDR3s, moderate but significant, appeared in all four CD4+ subsets of Type 1 diabetes patients.

Antigens for these TCRs are unknown. The sample comprised naive CD4+ T cells from blood. The source of these receptors is a man younger than 40 with type 1 diabetes.

This clone has just a few counts. This sequence joins TRBV27 and TRBJ1-1; 7 bases fit TRBD1. CDR3 length equals 15 residues. J lost 5 bases, V lost 2 bases, and 8 bases had no gene match. The germline V gene has CDR1 MNHEY and CDR2 SMNVEV (reference sequence). The CDR3: CASSLKGGTWTEAFF. DNA for the CDR3: TGTGCCAGCAGTTTAAAAGGGGGCACGTGGACTGAAGCTTTCTTT.

In its sample, this clone was seen a few times. This chain links TRBV29-1 with TRBJ2-5; D possibly corresponds to TRBD1 (5 bases). V was cut by 1 base and J by 8 bases, with 8 bases left in between. CDR3 length: 11 residues. CDR1 is SQVTM and CDR2 is ANQGSEA in the germline V gene. The CDR3, as DNA: TGCAGCGTTGAAGGTCAGGGCACCCAGTACTTC. Translation: CSVEGQGTQYF.

The gene calls are TRBV27 and TRBJ1-1, with TRBD1 identical over 8 bases. CDR3 length equals 16 residues. Germline V gene lookup returns CDR1 MNHEY and CDR2 SMNVEV (reference sequence). The V and J ends lost 7 bases and 0 bases, in that order; junction bases with no gene match: 10. The CDR3 region is CASTRQGQPMNTEAFF. The CDR3 region has the DNA TGTGCCAGCACCCGACAGGGGCAGCCTATGAACACTGAAGCTTTCTTT.

This clone was detected only a few times. The rearrangement links TRBV2 to TRBJ2-7; D gene ambiguous. There are 12 residues in the CDR3. Trimming took 2 bases from V and 3 from J, leaving 5 bases between them. Per germline, CDR1 SNHLY and CDR2 FYNNEI. The CDR3 region has the DNA TGTGCCAGCAGTGAACAGCACTACGAGCAGTACTTC. Translating gives CASSEQHYEQYF.

The V gene is TRBV5-4, the J gene TRBJ2-3; 7 bases align to TRBD1. The germline V gene encodes CDR1 SGHNT and CDR2 YYREEE (reference sequence). The CDR3 runs 18 residues. The V gene end was trimmed by 2 bases and the J gene end by 0 bases; junction bases not matched to a gene: 12. CDR3 nucleotide sequence: TGTGCCAGCAGCTTAGCCCGGGACAGCTCAACTAGCACAGATACGCAGTATTTT. Translation gives CASSLARDSSTSTDTQYF.

Comments on this clone: Other DNA sequences in this sample translate to the same CDR3. V is TRBV5-6 and J is TRBJ1-5; D gene uncertain. V gave up 4 bases and J gave up 4 bases, with 6 bases separating them. Per the germline V gene, CDR1 is SGHDT and CDR2 is YYEEEE. CDR3 length: 12 amino acids. CDR3 in DNA: TGTGCCAGCAGCCTACTGAATCAGCCCCAGCATTTT. Translating gives CASSLLNQPQHF.